The T cell receptor (beta chain) under discussion was sequenced for a study of blood T cell repertoires in COVID-19. Across the study: There were acute and convalescent COVID-19 samples, and they came from the United States, Italy and Spain. The cDNA or gDNA used as material had been derived from T cells, B-cell-depleted T cells, or PBMCs.

Per the authors' pipeline: Amplification from reference gene primers served as the basis for estimated nucleated cell counts. Profiling relied on immunoSEQ multiplex PCR, and the TCRdb table lists in-frame clones only, not all of them. D and trimming come from the DNA, and the V and J calls and clone size come from that table. The sample lists roughly 53,000 clones, roughly nine tenths seen once, with over 1.5% in the top ten. Trimming pared 0 bases from V and 5 bases from J, leaving 6 bases between. The CDR3 runs to 13 residues. Per germline, CDR1 MGHRA and CDR2 YSYEKL. Sequencing was carried out using peripheral blood. This chain uses TRBV4-1 with TRBJ2-3, with D unresolved. The source of this sequence is a man in his 60s with acute or convalescent COVID-19. Here the CDR3 DNA reads TGCGCCAGCAGCCAAGATAACGGAGATACGCAGTATTTT. Translated: CASSQDNGDTQYF.